This TCR beta chain was recovered during a study of liver allograft versus peripheral blood T cells. Study details: In transplanted livers, T cell receptor repertoires were compared with those found in the recipients' peripheral blood.

This clonotype is categorized as medium-sized. A single record per CDR3 protein comes from TCRdb applying MiXCR to the reads. The sample gives several thousand distinct CDR3 sequences, roughly 17% of which show up once; around 7.1% is in the top ten. The V end lost 4 bases, the J end lost 0 bases, and 16 bases lay between the germline ends. Germline V gene lookup returns CDR1 KGHSH and CDR2 LQKENI. The CDR3 length is 17 residues. The V gene is TRBV18, the J gene TRBJ2-1; D is unresolved. The clonotype comes from a human patient who had a liver transplant. Some of these T cells may belong to the graft donor. The CDR3 DNA reads TGTGCCAGCTCACTCCGGTCGTTCATGAGCTCCTACAATGAGCAGTTCTTC. Its translation: CASSLRSFMSSYNEQFF.